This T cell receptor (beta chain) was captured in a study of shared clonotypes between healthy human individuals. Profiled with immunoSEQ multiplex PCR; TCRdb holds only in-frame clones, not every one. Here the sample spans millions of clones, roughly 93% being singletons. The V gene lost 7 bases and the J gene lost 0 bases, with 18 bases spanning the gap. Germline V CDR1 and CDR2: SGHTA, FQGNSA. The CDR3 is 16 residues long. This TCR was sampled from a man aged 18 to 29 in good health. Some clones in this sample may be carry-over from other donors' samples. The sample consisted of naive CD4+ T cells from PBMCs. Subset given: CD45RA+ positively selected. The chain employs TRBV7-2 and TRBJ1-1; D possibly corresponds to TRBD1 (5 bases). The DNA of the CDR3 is TGTGCCAGCACCAACATGGCGGGACTCATGAACACTGAAGCTTTCTTT. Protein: CASTNMAGLMNTEAFF.